This T cell receptor (beta chain) was retrieved from a study of blood T cell repertoires in COVID-19 (dated by TCRdb to the early 2020s). About the full investigation: Samples covering the acute and convalescent phases of COVID-19 were provided by collaborators in the United States, Italy and Spain. Subjects who had been exposed to COVID-19, were actively infected with it, or had recovered from it provided the deeply sampled blood TCRbeta repertoires that made up the dataset. The material from the prospective study consisted of cDNA or gDNA derived from T cells, B-cell-depleted T cells, or PBMCs. The repertoires were released in a freely available public database intended as a resource for research on the immune response to SARS-CoV-2. The samples were drawn from two sources: the first 160 participants of the ongoing ImmuneRACE study, and about 1,300 subjects contributed by 6 global collaborators. Where available, HLA class I and class II types were obtained from metadata supplied by the sample provider rather than from assay-based typing. A de-identified subject ID, COVID-19 status, age in years and sex were almost always included in the sample metadata.

CDR1 SEHNR and CDR2 FQNEAQ are derived from the germline V gene (reference sequence). The V end gives up 5 bases and the J end 6 bases, leaving 13 bases in the junction not matched to a gene. The CDR3 covers 18 residues, taking in both the cysteine and the phenylalanine. The kept DNA is CDR3 alone, 54 bases in frame from the first base. To note about this clone: The antigen this receptor binds is unknown. No base quality information exists; no much larger clone differs at one position.

TCRbeta CDR3 regions were amplified from genomic DNA by means of the immunoSEQ Assay, a bias-controlled multiplex PCR. Per the original workflow: The number of nucleated cells in each sample was estimated by amplification of reference gene primers within the assay. To quantify the absolute abundance of each unique TCRbeta CDR3 rearrangement, sequence reads were collapsed and filtered. Productive Simpson clonality was computed per sample as the square root of Simpson's diversity index over productive rearrangements. Sourced from immuneACCESS, this table was stored by TCRdb with only in-frame sequences that have V and J called. A share of the clones is absent; for the studies checked, an unresolved V gene accounts for under half, and the remainder has no known explanation. D and trimming come from the DNA, and the V and J calls and clone size come from that table. The sample table holds 200,000 to 250,000 clones, of which 65% to 85% were seen once. The top ten clonotypes cover about 3% of the sample.

Overall study results and their limits: Clinical and demographic metadata were provided uncurated, with the amount varying by source and participant.

Another Seattle source contributed samples from volunteer blood donors who had recovered from COVID-19. Whole blood was collected in K2EDTA tubes by collaborating institutions according to the institutions' own protocols. For TCRbeta analysis, collaborators shipped samples as frozen whole blood, isolated PBMCs, or DNA extracted from either of those sample types. The clonotype was recovered from a young woman who had recovered from COVID-19. The receptor chain draws on TRBV7-9 and TRBJ2-3; TRBD2 agrees with 14 junctional bases. The source material was peripheral blood. DNA sequence: TGTGCCAGCAGCCCACCGGGACTAGCGGGAGAGAAGGGTGATACGCAGTATTTT. Its translation is CASSPPGLAGEKGDTQYF.